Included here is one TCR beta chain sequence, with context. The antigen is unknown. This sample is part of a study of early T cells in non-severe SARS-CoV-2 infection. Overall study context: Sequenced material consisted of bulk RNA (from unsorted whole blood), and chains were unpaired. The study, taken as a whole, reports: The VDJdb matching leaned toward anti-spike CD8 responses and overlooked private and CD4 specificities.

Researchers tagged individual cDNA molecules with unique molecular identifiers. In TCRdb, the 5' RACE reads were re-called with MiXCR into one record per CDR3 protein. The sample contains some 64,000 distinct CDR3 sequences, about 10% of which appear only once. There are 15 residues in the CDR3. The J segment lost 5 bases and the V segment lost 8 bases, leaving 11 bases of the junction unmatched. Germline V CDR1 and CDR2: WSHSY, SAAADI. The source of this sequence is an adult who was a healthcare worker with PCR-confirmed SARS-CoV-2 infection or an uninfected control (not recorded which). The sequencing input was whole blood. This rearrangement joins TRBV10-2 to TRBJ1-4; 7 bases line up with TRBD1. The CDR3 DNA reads TGCGCCAGCGGAACAGGGGTCTTAAAGAATGAAAAACTGTTTTTT. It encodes CASGTGVLKNEKLFF.